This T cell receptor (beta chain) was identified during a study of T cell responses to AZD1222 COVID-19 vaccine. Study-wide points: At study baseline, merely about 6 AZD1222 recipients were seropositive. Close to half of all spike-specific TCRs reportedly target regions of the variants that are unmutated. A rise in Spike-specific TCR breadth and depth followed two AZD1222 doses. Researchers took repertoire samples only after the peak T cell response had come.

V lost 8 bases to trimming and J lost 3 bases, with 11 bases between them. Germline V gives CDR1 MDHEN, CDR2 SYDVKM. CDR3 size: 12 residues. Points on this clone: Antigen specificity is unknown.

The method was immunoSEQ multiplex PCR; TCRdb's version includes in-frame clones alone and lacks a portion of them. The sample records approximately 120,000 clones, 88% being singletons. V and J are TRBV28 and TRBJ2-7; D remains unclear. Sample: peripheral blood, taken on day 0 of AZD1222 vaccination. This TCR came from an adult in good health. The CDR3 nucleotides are TGTGCCAGCGGAGAATCAGACTACGAGCAGTACTTC. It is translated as CASGESDYEQYF.